This T cell receptor beta chain originates from a study of T cell changes during pregnancy in multiple sclerosis. The data were produced by immunoSEQ multiplex PCR, yet TCRdb's version contains in-frame clones alone and is incomplete. This sample has 34,000 or so clones, with more than 75% found just once. V lost 0 bases, J lost 7 bases, and 3 bases stayed unmatched. There are 14 residues in the CDR3. In germline, CDR1 is SGHNT, CDR2 YYREEE (reference sequence). This receptor was obtained from a female donor in good health, enrolled as a control in a pregnancy study. Sequences were derived from peripheral blood, sampled in the second trimester of pregnancy. The V call is TRBV5-4, the J call TRBJ2-1; TRBD2 aligns across 8 bases. In nucleotides, the CDR3 is TGTGCCAGCAGCTTGGGACGACTAGCGAATGAGCAGTTCTTC. Its protein is CASSLGRLANEQFF. The complete variable domain, with remaining parts taken from reference TRBV5-4 and TRBJ2-1, reads ETGVTQSPTHLIKTRGQQVTLRCSSQSGHNTVSWYQQALGQGPQFIFQYYREEENGRGNFPPRFSGLQFPNYSSELNVNALELDDSALYLCASSLGRLANEQFFGPGTRLTVL.